The rows below give T cell receptor beta chains drawn from one sample of a study of T cells after yellow fever vaccination. TCRdb ran MiXCR on the 5' RACE reads and lists one entry per CDR3 protein. This repertoire shows about 310,000 distinct CDR3 sequences, 3.6% found once; its top ten account for 23%. Here the sequenced sample was PBMCs, taken on the day of the yellow fever booster vaccination. All receptors derive from a man younger than 30 who received the YFV17D yellow fever vaccine. Each CDR3 is given with its conserved first and last residue. Fields, in order: clone size, J gene, V gene, D gene, CDR3 protein, CDR3 DNA. A D gene is named only where the DNA matches it firmly. Size values are once, few and many counts, or a class for expanded clones, and some rows have none.

many,TRBJ2-2,TRBV6-2/TRBV6-3,TRBD2,CASSYSLAGTGELFF,TGTGCCAGCAGTTATTCGTTAGCGGGCACCGGGGAGCTGTTTTTT
few,TRBJ2-3,TRBV24-1,TRBD2,CATSAGGEADTQYF,TGTGCCACCAGTGCGGGGGGAGAGGCAGATACGCAGTATTTT
many,TRBJ2-7,TRBV29-1,TRBD2,CSVEASRRTSGHEQYF,TGCAGCGTTGAAGCCTCCCGTCGGACTAGCGGCCACGAGCAGTACTTC
many,TRBJ1-1,TRBV5-1,.,CASSLLLMNTEAFF,TGCGCCAGCAGCTTGCTGCTCATGAACACTGAAGCTTTCTTT
few,TRBJ1-2,TRBV19,.,CATAWGVEYTF,TGTGCCACCGCGTGGGGGGTTGAGTACACCTTC
.,TRBJ1-5,TRBV27,TRBD1,CASSQGDPNYQPQHF,TGTGCCAGCAGCCAGGGGGATCCCAACTATCAGCCCCAGCATTTT
many,TRBJ1-2,TRBV6-5,TRBD1,CASSYSTGGNYGYTF,TGTGCCAGCAGTTACTCGACAGGGGGCAACTATGGCTACACCTTC
many,TRBJ2-7,TRBV11-2,.,CASRVQGSYEQYF,TGTGCCAGCAGAGTCCAGGGATCCTACGAGCAGTACTTC
many,TRBJ2-5,TRBV20-1,TRBD1,CSAGRQGTEETQYF,TGCAGTGCTGGCAGACAGGGGACGGAAGAGACCCAGTACTTC
few,TRBJ2-5,TRBV11-2,.,CASSHFSPSGVGEETQYF,TGTGCCAGCAGCCATTTTTCTCCCTCAGGGGTCGGGGAAGAGACCCAGTACTTC
many,TRBJ2-5,TRBV5-1,TRBD1,CASKPQGARAQTQYF,TGCGCCAGCAAACCACAGGGGGCTCGAGCGCAGACCCAGTACTTC
many,TRBJ1-1,TRBV12-3/TRBV12-4,.,CASSLAPRGQGAFF,TGTGCCAGCAGTTTAGCCCCTCGGGGCCAAGGAGCTTTCTTT
many,TRBJ1-5,TRBV5-1,.,CASSLAPEKPQHF,TGCGCCAGCAGCTTGGCTCCGGAAAAGCCCCAGCATTTT
.,TRBJ2-2,TRBV28,TRBD2,CASFSRTRPAGELFF,TGTGCCAGTTTCTCGAGGACTAGACCCGCCGGGGAGCTGTTTTTT
.,TRBJ1-2,TRBV29-1,.,CSAREGANYGYTF,TGCAGCGCCCGAGAGGGGGCTAACTATGGCTACACCTTC
.,TRBJ1-5,TRBV12-3/TRBV12-4,TRBD1,CASSPRQGAGVGQPQHF,TGTGCCAGCAGCCCTAGACAGGGGGCGGGGGTTGGACAGCCCCAGCATTTT
few,TRBJ1-1,TRBV5-1,.,CASSREGTEAFF,TGCGCCAGCAGCCGGGAGGGGACTGAAGCTTTCTTT
many,TRBJ1-2,TRBV14,TRBD1,CASSRTGLDGYTF,TGTGCCAGCAGCCGGACAGGGCTGGATGGCTACACCTTC
many,TRBJ2-1,TRBV5-1,.,CASSFGPSTDEQFF,TGCGCCAGCAGCTTCGGTCCGTCGACCGATGAGCAGTTCTTC
few,TRBJ1-2,TRBV7-9,.,CASSYAGPGWHGYTF,TGTGCCAGCAGCTACGCCGGTCCGGGGTGGCATGGCTACACCTTC
.,TRBJ2-5,TRBV11-2,.,CASSLDAGTGGTQYF,TGTGCCAGCAGCTTAGACGCCGGTACCGGTGGGACCCAGTACTTC
.,TRBJ2-2,TRBV10-3,.,CAISEEARSAGELFF,TGTGCCATCAGTGAAGAGGCCCGGAGCGCCGGGGAGCTGTTTTTT
.,TRBJ2-2,TRBV6-1,.,CASSKWGELFF,TGTGCCAGCAGTAAATGGGGGGAGCTGTTTTTT
.,TRBJ1-2,TRBV20-1,.,CSSLIRGYRNYGYTF,TGCAGTTCGTTAATTCGGGGGTACCGTAACTATGGCTACACCTTC